This T cell receptor (beta chain) was documented in a study of graft-versus-host responses after intestinal transplantation. About the research overall: Isolated intestinal, liver-intestinal, or multivisceral transplants had been given to the recipients. The whole recipient group had anti-thymocyte globulin induction followed by tacrolimus and steroids for two to three years. Overall study results and limits: Graft-donor T cell macrochimerism coincided with high graft-versus-host to host-versus-graft clonal ratios in allografts. Recipient marrow held GvH clones, some first seen in ileum or blood.

Measured with immunoSEQ multiplex PCR; TCRdb has only the in-frame clones, and not every one. The sample shows tens of thousands of clones, about 95% of them seen only once. As regards this clone: Its antigen remains unknown.

Germline V gene data show CDR1 as MNHEY and CDR2 as SMNVEV (reference sequence). The J segment lost 6 bases and the V segment lost 6 bases, leaving 7 bases of the junction unmatched. CDR3 length: 14 residues. The clonotype comes from a human donor who was the organ donor for an intestinal transplant. Sequencing was performed on unstimulated CD8+ T cells sorted from spleen or lymph node cells, taken before transplant. V gene TRBV27 combines with J gene TRBJ2-2, with 7 positions matching TRBD2. The CDR3 region has the DNA TGTGCCAGCAGCCTAAGGACTAGTCCCGGGGAGCTGTTTTTT. Its translation: CASSLRTSPGELFF.